Below, 11 T cell receptor beta chains from the same sample are listed, as sequenced in a study of blood T cells in healthy people across ages. Next came a second PCR, run for roughly 6 to 11 cycles, which used a sample-barcoded 5' primer along with a J-beta primer mix. MiXCR was run by TCRdb on the 5' RACE reads, yielding one entry per CDR3 protein. The sample carries roughly 1,300,000 distinct CDR3 sequences, roughly 59% recorded once. Sequencing was done on a sample of blood. Receptor source: a man younger than 35 in good health.

This clonotype was counted only a few times. The chain uses TRBV20-1 and TRBJ2-3; D not resolved. The CDR3 has 13 residues. With 0 bases removed from V and 3 bases from J, the gap between germline ends came to 7 bases. Germline CDR1 is DFQATT and CDR2 is SNEGSKA (reference sequence). This CDR3 is CSARDGRTDTQYF. The DNA of the CDR3 is TGCAGTGCTAGAGATGGAAGGACAGATACGCAGTATTTT.

J is TRBJ2-7 and V is TRBV13; unclear D gene. CDR3 length equals 14 residues. The germline CDR1 and CDR2 sequences are PRHDT and FYEKMQ (reference sequence). V lost 4 bases and J lost 9, with 19 bases in between. The DNA of the CDR3 is TGTGCCAGCAGCTCACCCCTGACTTCGCAAGGGCAGTACTTC. Its translation: CASSSPLTSQGQYF.

V is TRBV5-4 and J is TRBJ2-7, with TRBD1 identical over 12 bases. With 10 bases clipped from V and 6 bases from J, the junction kept 11 bases outside the gene matches. This CDR3 is 14 amino acids long. Germline V CDR1 and CDR2: SGHNT, YYREEE (reference sequence). CDR3 sequence reads: CASGQGATPAEQYF. CDR3 DNA: TGTGCCTCGGGACAGGGGGCGACGCCGGCCGAGCAGTACTTC.

The sample holds a few counts of this clonotype. V and J are TRBV6-5 and TRBJ1-2, with unresolved D. The CDR3 is 15 amino acids. Between the trimmed V and J ends, which lost 0 bases and 5 bases, there was a span of 13 bases. Germline V gives CDR1 MNHEY, CDR2 SVGAGI. The CDR3 DNA reads as TGTGCCAGCAGTTACTCAATCAGCCCAGGTTATGGCTACACCTTC. This encodes CASSYSISPGYGYTF.

The chain recombines TRBV20-1 with TRBJ2-1; TRBD1 might be the D (5 bases). The CDR3 spans 14 residues. Per the germline V gene, CDR1 is DFQATT and CDR2 is SNEGSKA (reference sequence). V lost 6 bases and J lost 1, with 13 bases in between. CDR3 in amino acids: CSAQGGSSYNEQFF. CDR3 sequence (DNA): TGCAGTGCCCAGGGCGGTAGTTCCTACAATGAGCAGTTCTTC.

The rearrangement joins TRBV7-2 to TRBJ2-3; D might be TRBD2 (5 bases). Trimming removed 4 bases from V and 4 bases from J, with 15 bases in between. This CDR3 has 15 residues. Germline V CDR1 and CDR2: SGHTA, FQGNSA. The CDR3 DNA reads as TGTGCCAGCAGCTGGGGAGATAGTGGCGCAGATACGCAGTATTTT. Translation: CASSWGDSGADTQYF.

J is TRBJ2-7 and V is TRBV20-1; 11 bases agree with TRBD2. The CDR3 runs 13 residues. Per the germline V gene, CDR1 is DFQATT and CDR2 is SNEGSKA (reference sequence). With 3 bases clipped from V and 10 bases from J, the junction kept 8 bases outside the gene matches. The CDR3 DNA reads as TGCAGTGCTAGTCGACTAGCGGGGACCGAACAGTACTTC. Its protein product is CSASRLAGTEQYF.

The V gene is TRBV7-9, the J gene TRBJ2-1, with TRBD2 matching 8 bases. There are 17 residues in the CDR3. CDR1 and CDR2 (germline): SEHNR, FQNEAQ (reference sequence). After removal of 7 bases from V and 4 bases from J, the junction contained 15 bases not matched to a gene. The CDR3 nucleotides are TGTGCCAGCACTCGGAAGCGGGGGCATGAAGAGTACAATGAGCAGTTCTTC. It encodes CASTRKRGHEEYNEQFF.

This clonotype came up a few times. The V call is TRBV6-6, the J call TRBJ2-3, with D uncertain. Germline CDR1 is MNHNY and CDR2 is SVGAGI (reference sequence). CDR3 length: 16 residues. The germline V and J ends were trimmed by 6 bases and 0 bases, with 16 bases remaining between them. DNA of the CDR3: TGTGCCAGCAGCCGCCCGGAGATGCTTAGCACAGATACGCAGTATTTT. It specifies CASSRPEMLSTDTQYF.

The chain employs TRBV27 and TRBJ1-1; 11 bases map to TRBD1. With 2 bases clipped from V and 4 bases from J, the junction kept 3 bases outside the gene matches. Germline lookup yields CDR1 MNHEY and CDR2 SMNVEV (reference sequence). This CDR3 is 15 amino acids long. In DNA form, the CDR3 reads TGTGCCAGCAGTTTAGAGGGGACAGGGGGCACTGAAGCTTTCTTT. The encoded protein is CASSLEGTGGTEAFF.

Only a few counts were recorded for this clonotype. V is TRBV20-1 and J is TRBJ2-5; 10 bases map to TRBD2. CDR3 length equals 16 residues. Germline values: CDR1 DFQATT, CDR2 SNEGSKA (reference sequence). Trimming cost V 6 bases and J 5 bases; bases outside gene matches: 15. As DNA, the CDR3 is TGCAGTGCCCTAAATAGCGGGGGGCCATGGGGGGAGACCCAGTACTTC. This translates into CSALNSGGPWGETQYF.